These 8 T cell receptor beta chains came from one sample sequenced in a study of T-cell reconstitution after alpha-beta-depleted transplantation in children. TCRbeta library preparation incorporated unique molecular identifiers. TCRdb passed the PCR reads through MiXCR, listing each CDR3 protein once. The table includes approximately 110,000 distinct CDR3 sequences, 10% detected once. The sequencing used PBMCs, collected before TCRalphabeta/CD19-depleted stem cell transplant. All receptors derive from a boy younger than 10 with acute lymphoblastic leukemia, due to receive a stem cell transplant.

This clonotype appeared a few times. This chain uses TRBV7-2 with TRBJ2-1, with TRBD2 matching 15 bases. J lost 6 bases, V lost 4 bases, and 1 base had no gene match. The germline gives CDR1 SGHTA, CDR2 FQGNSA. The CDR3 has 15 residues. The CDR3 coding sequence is TGTGCCAGCAGCTGGACTAGCGGGAGGGCCAATGAGCAGTTCTTC. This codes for CASSWTSGRANEQFF.

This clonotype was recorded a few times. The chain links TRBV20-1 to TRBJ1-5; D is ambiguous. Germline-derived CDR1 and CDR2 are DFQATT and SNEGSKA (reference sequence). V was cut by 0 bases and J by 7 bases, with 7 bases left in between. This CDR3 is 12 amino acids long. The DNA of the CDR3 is TGCAGTGCTAGAGATGGGCGGCAGCCCCAGCATTTT. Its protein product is CSARDGRQPQHF.

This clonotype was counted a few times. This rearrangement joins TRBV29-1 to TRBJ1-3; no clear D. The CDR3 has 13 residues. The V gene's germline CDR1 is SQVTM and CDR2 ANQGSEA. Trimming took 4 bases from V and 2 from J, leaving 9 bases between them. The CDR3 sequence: CSVVEGAGNTIYF. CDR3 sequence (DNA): TGCAGCGTTGTTGAGGGCGCTGGAAACACCATATATTTT.

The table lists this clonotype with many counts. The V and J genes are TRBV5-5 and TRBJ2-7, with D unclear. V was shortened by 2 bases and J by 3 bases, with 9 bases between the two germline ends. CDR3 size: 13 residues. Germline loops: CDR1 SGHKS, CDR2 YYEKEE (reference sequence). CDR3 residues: CASSFGPNYEQYF. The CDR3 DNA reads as TGTGCCAGCAGCTTCGGACCGAACTACGAGCAGTACTTC.

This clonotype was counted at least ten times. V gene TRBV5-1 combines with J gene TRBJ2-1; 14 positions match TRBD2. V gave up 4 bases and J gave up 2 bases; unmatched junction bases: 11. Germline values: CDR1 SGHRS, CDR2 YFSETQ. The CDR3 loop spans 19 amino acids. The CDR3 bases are TGCGCCAGCAGCATCAGGGGACTAGCGGGAGAGGGGCCCTACAATGAGCAGTTCTTC. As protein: CASSIRGLAGEGPYNEQFF. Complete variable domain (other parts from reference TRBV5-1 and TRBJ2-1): KAGVTQTPRYLIKTRGQQVTLSCSPISGHRSVSWYQQTPGQGLQFLFEYFSETQRNKGNFPGRFSGRQFSNSRSEMNVSTLELGDSALYLCASSIRGLAGEGPYNEQFFGPGTRLTVL.

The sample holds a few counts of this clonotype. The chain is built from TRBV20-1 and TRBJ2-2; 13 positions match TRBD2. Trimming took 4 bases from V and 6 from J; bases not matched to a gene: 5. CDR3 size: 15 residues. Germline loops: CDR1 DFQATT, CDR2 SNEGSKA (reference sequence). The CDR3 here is CSATLLAGGPGELFF. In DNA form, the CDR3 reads TGCAGTGCTACACTACTAGCGGGAGGGCCCGGGGAGCTGTTTTTT.

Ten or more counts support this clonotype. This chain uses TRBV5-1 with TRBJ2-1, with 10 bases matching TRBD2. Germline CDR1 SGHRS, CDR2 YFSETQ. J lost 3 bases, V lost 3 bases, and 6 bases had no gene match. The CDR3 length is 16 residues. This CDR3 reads CASSYRTSGYYNEQFF. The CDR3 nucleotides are TGCGCCAGCAGCTACCGGACTAGCGGATACTACAATGAGCAGTTCTTC.

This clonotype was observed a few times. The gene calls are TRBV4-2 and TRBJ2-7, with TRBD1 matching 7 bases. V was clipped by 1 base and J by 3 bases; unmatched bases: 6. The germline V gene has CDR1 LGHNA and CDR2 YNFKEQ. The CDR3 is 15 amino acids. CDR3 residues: CASSQGQGVNYEQYF. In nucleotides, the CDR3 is TGTGCCAGCAGCCAAGGCCAGGGGGTGAACTACGAGCAGTACTTC.